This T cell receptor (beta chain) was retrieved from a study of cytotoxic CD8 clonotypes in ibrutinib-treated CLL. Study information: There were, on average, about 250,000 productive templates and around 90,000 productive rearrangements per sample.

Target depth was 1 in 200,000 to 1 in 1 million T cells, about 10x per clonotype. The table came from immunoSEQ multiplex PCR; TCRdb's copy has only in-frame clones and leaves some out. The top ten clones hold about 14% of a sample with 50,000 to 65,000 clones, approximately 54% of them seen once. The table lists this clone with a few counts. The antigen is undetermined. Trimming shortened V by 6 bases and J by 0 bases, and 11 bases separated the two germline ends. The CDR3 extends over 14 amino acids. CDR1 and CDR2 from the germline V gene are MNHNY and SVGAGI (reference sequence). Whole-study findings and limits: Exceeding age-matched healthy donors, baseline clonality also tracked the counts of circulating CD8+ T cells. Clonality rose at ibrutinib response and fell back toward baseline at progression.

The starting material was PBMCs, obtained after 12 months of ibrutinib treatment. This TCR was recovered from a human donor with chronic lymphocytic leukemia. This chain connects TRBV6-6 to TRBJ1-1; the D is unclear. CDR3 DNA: TGTGCCAGCAGCCGCCGCGGGTTGAACACTGAAGCTTTCTTT. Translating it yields CASSRRGLNTEAFF.